Sequencing of this T cell receptor (beta chain) was carried out in a study of tissue T cells after allogeneic stem cell transplantation. At the level of the study: Enrolled prospectively were adult allogeneic hematopoietic cell transplant recipients whose graft-versus-host disease was steroid-refractory. Smaller viable blood or marrow samples skipped sorting for direct DNA extraction. General observations from the study: Anatomically similar tissues had similar TCR repertoires within each patient. Few T cell clones were shared across patients, but motif clusters showed tissue-specific shared signatures.

Data came from immunoSEQ multiplex PCR; TCRdb stores just in-frame clones and leaves some out. The sample comprises roughly 30,000 clones, less than 90% of which are singletons, and 3.5% to 4.5% rests with the top ten. CDR1 MGHRA and CDR2 YSYEKL come from the germline V gene. V shed 4 bases, J shed 1 base, and the junction held 6 bases outside the gene matches. The CDR3 runs to 15 residues. This clone was recorded only once. Its antigen is unidentified. The genes are TRBV4-1 and TRBJ2-7, with TRBD1 matching over 8 bases. The sequence derives from a woman aged 18-49 years who later had graft-versus-host disease after an allogeneic stem cell transplant. This specimen consisted of blood, obtained before transplantation. The CDR3: CASSLRQGTSYEQYF. The DNA for the CDR3 is TGCGCCAGCAGCCTCCGACAGGGGACGTCCTACGAGCAGTACTTC.